This T cell receptor beta chain was identified during a study of regulatory T cells in long-lasting Graves disease. This clonotype was observed many times. A junction end diverges from the germline sequence, so it may reflect a read error. Building the TCR beta libraries relied on iRepertoire HTBI primers, and CDR3 regions underwent Arm-PCR. Each CDR3 protein gets one entry after TCRdb re-called the multiplex PCR reads with MiXCR. The sample yields about 220,000 distinct CDR3 sequences, around 20% seen once. Noted time point: newly diagnosed GD, antithyroid drugs for less than 3 months. Scientists built the TCR library using RNA that was extracted from PBMCs. The CDR3 is made up of 14 amino acids. Germline values: CDR1 SGDLS, CDR2 YYNGEE.

This chain joins TRBV9 and TRBJ1-1; D ambiguous. The sample in question was peripheral blood mononuclear cells (PBMCs), obtained at new diagnosis, from a patient treated with antithyroid drugs. This TCR came from a female donor with Graves disease. The CDR3 bases are TGTACCAGCAGCGTAGAACCCTTGAGTGGGGAAGCTTTCTTT. Translated, it gives CTSSVEPLSGEAFF.